The T cell receptor (beta chain) described here comes from a study of post-analysis software for immune sequencing data. Looking at the study overall: The patients showed relapsing-remitting, secondary progressive and progressive-relapsing multiple sclerosis courses. Study conclusions and caveats: Compared against controls, patients with multiple sclerosis displayed significantly lower normalized Chao1 diversity. Samples from a shared batch, those prepared together, strongly co-clustered by F measure.

cDNA libraries for TCR beta contained unique molecular identifiers. With about 1 to 11 million T cells as the source, a few hundred thousand cDNA molecules resulted. TCRdb called the PCR reads again in MiXCR, with one record for every CDR3 protein. The table includes roughly 700,000 distinct CDR3 sequences, 25% to 30% detected once. This clonotype has a handful of counts. Its target is unknown. The TCR originated in a girl between 5 and 17 years old with multiple sclerosis. Sequenced: blood.

The chain's CDR3 is CSARDPWGTSGYEQYF. DNA for the CDR3: TGCAGTGCTAGAGATCCGTGGGGGACTAGCGGCTACGAGCAGTACTTC. The chain employs TRBV20-1 and TRBJ2-7; 11 nucleotides match TRBD2. The CDR3 has 16 residues. J gave up 3 bases and V 0 bases, and 7 bases lay outside the gene matches. Germline values: CDR1 DFQATT, CDR2 SNEGSKA (reference sequence).